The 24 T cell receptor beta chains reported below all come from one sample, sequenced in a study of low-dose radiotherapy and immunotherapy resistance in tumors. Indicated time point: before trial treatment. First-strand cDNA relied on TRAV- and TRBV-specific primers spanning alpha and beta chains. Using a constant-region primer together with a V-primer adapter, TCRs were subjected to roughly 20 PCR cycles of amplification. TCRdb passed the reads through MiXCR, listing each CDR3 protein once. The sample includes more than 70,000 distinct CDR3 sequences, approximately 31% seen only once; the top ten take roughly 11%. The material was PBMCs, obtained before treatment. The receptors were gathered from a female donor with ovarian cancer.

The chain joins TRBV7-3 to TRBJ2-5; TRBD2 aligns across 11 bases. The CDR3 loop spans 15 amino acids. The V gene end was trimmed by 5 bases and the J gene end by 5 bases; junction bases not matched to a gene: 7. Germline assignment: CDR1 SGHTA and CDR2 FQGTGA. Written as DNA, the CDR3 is TGTGCCAGCAGCAGTAGCGGGGGGGCCATGGAGACCCAGTACTTC. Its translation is CASSSSGGAMETQYF.

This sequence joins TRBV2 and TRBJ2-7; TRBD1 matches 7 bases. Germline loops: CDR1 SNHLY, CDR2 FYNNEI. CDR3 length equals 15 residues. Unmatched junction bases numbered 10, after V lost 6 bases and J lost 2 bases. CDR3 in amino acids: CASSQSTGWAYEQYF. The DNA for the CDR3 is TGTGCCAGCAGCCAATCGACAGGGTGGGCCTACGAGCAGTACTTC. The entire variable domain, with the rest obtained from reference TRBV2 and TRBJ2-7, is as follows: EPEVTQTPSHQVTQMGQEVILRCVPISNHLYFYWYRQILGQKVEFLVSFYNNEISEKSEIFDDQFSVERPDGSNFTLKIRSTKLEDSAMYFCASSQSTGWAYEQYFGPGTRLTVT.

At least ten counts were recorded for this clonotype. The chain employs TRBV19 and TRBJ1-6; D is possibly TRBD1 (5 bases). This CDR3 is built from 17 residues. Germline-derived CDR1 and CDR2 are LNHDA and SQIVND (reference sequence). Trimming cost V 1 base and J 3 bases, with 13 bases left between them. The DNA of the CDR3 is TGTGCCAGTAGTATAGGCGGGGCTCGGATCTATAATTCACCCCTCCACTTT. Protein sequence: CASSIGGARIYNSPLHF.

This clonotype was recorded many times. The CDR3 here is CASRRTSGFYNEQFF. As DNA, the CDR3 is TGTGCCAGCAGACGGACTAGCGGGTTTTACAATGAGCAGTTCTTC. The V call is TRBV6-2 or TRBV6-3, the J call TRBJ2-1, with 11 bases matching TRBD2. Unmatched junction bases numbered 5, after V lost 6 bases and J lost 4 bases. Germline V gives CDR1 MNHEY, CDR2 SVGEGT. The CDR3 is 15 residues long.

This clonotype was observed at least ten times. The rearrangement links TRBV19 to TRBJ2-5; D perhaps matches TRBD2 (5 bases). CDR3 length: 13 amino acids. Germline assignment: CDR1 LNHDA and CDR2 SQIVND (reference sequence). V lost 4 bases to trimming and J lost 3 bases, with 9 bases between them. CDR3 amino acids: CASSTLAKETQYF. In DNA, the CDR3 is TGTGCCAGTAGTACTCTAGCTAAAGAGACCCAGTACTTC.

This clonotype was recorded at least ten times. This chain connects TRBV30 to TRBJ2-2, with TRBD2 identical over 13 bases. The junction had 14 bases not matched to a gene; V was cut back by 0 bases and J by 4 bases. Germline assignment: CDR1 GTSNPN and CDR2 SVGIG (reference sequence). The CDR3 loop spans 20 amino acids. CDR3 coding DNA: TGTGCCTGGAGTGTACTGCGGACTAGCGGGAGTCGGCTAGGCACCGGGGAGCTGTTTTTT. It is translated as CAWSVLRTSGSRLGTGELFF. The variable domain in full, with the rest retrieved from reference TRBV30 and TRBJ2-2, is SQTIHQWPATLVQPVGSPLSLECTVEGTSNPNLYWYRQAAGRGLQLLFYSVGIGQISSEVPQNLSASRPQDRQFILSSKKLLLSDSGFYLCAWSVLRTSGSRLGTGELFFGEGSRLTVL.

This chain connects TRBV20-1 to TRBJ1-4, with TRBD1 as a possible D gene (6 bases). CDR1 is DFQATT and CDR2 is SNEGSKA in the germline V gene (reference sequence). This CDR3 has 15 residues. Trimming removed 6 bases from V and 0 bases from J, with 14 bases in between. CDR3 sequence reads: CSAFDRRTTNEKLFF. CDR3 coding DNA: TGCAGTGCCTTCGACAGGCGCACAACTAATGAAAAACTGTTTTTT.

The DNA of the CDR3 is TGTGCCAGCAGGGGGGAGTCAGATAATTCACCCCTCCACTTT. Its translation is CASRGESDNSPLHF. The chain uses TRBV6-5 and TRBJ1-6; possibly TRBD1 for D (5 bases). V was pared by 6 bases and J by 5 bases, with 11 bases between. This CDR3 comprises 14 residues. Per germline, CDR1 MNHEY and CDR2 SVGAGI.

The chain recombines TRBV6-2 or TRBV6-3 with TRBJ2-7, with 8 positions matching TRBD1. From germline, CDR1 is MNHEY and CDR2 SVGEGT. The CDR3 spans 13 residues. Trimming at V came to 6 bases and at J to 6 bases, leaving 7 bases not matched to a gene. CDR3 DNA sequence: TGTGCCAGCAGCCGGACAGGGTTCGGCGAGCAGTACTTC. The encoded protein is CASSRTGFGEQYF.

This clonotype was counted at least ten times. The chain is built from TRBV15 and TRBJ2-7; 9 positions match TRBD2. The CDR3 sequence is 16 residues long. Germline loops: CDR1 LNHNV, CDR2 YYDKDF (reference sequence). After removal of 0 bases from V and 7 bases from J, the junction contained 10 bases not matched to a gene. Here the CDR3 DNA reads TGTGCCACCAGCAGAGATTTGGTAGCGGGAGCGAGGGAGCAGTACTTC. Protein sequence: CATSRDLVAGAREQYF.

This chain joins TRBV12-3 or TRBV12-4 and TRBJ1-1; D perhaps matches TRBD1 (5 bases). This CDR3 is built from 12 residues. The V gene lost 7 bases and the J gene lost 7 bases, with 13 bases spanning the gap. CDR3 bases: TGTGCCAGCAACCGGGGCGAGAATGAAGCTTTCTTT. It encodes CASNRGENEAFF.

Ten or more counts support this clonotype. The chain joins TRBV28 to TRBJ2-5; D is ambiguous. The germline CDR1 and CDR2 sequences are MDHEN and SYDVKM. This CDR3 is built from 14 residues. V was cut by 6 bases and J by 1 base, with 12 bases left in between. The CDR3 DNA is TGTGCCAGCAGGCTCCTGGGCACCCAAGAGACCCAGTACTTC. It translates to CASRLLGTQETQYF.

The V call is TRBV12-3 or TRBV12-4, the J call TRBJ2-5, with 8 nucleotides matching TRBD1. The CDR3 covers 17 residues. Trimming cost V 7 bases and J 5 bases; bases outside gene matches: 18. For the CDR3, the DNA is TGTGCCAGCACCTTTGCATTAAGGACAGGGTTGTGGGAGACCCAGTACTTC. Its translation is CASTFALRTGLWETQYF.

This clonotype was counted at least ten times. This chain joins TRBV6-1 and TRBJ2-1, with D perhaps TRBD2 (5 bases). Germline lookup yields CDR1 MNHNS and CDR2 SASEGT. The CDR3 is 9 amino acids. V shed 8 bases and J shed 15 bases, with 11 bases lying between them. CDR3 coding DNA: TGTGCCAGCGGAGGATGGCCGTTCTTC. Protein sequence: CASGGWPFF.

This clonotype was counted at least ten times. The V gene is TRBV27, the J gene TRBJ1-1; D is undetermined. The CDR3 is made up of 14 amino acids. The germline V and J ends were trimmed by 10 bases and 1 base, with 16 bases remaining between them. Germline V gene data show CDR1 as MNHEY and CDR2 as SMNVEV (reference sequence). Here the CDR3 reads CATRDVGRNTEAFF. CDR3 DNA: TGTGCCACCCGGGATGTTGGGCGGAACACTGAAGCTTTCTTT.

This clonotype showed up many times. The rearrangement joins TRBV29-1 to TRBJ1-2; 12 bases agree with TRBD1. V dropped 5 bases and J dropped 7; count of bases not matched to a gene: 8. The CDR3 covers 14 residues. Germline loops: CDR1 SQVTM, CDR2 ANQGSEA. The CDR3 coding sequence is TGCAGCGTTTCCCGGGGACAGGGGGCTTTTGGCTACACCTTC. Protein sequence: CSVSRGQGAFGYTF.

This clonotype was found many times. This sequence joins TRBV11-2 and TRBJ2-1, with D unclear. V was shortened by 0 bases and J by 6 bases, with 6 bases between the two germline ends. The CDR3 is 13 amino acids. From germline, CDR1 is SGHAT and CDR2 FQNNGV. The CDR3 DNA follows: TGTGCCAGCAGCTTAGACGTAAGCAATGAGCAGTTCTTC. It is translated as CASSLDVSNEQFF.

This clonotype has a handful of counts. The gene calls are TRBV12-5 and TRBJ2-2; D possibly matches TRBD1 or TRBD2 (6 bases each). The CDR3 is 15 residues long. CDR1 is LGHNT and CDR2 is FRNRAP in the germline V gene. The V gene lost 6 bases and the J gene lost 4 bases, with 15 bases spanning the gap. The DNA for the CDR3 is TGTGCTAGTGGCCCCGAACAGGGAGGCACCGGGGAGCTGTTTTTT. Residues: CASGPEQGGTGELFF.

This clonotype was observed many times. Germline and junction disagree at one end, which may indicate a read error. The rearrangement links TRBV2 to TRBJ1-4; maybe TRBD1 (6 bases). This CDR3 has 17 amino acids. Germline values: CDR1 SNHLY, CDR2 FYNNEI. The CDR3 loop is CASTPEGVPSTNEKLFF. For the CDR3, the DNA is TGTGCCAGCACTCCTGAGGGGGTTCCCTCAACAAATGAAAAACTGTTTTTT.

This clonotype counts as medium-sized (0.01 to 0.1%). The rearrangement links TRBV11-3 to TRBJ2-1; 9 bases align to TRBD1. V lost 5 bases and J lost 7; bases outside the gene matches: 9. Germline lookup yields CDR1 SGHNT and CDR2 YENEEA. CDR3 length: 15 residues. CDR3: CASSEFGQGSNEQFF. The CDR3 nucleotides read TGTGCCAGCAGCGAATTCGGACAGGGGAGTAATGAGCAGTTCTTC.

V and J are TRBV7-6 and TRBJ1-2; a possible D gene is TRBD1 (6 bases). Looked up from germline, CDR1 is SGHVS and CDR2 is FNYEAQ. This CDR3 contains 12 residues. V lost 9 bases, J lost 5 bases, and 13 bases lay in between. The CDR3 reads CARSPGQYGYTF. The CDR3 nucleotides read TGTGCCAGGAGCCCCGGACAGTATGGCTACACCTTC.

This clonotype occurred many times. For the CDR3, the DNA is TGTGCCAGTAAAAAGACCGGGACAGGGACTTTCAATCAGCCCCAGCATTTT. Translated, it gives CASKKTGTGTFNQPQHF. The chain combines TRBV19 with TRBJ1-5; 9 nucleotides line up with TRBD1. V was pared by 7 bases and J by 3 bases, with 13 bases of the junction left unmatched. The CDR3 covers 17 residues. Germline V gives CDR1 LNHDA, CDR2 SQIVND (reference sequence).

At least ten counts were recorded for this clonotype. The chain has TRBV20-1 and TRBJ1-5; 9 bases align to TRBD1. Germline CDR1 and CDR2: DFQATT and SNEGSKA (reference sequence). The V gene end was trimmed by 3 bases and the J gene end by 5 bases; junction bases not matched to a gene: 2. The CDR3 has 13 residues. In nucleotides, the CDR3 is TGCAGTGCTAGGGGACAGGGCCATCAGCCCCAGCATTTT. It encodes CSARGQGHQPQHF.

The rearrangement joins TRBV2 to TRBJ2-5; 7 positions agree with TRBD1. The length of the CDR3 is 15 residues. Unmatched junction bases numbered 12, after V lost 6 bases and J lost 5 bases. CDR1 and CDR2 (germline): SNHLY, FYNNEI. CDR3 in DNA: TGTGCCAGCAGGAGCCGGGACAGCCCTCCGGAGACCCAGTACTTC. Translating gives CASRSRDSPPETQYF.